This paragraph covers one T cell receptor beta chain sequence. What it recognizes is unknown. Libraries were prepared by immunoSEQ multiplex PCR; TCRdb keeps only in-frame clonotypes and omits some of them. The sample has around 87,000 clones, 75% to 90% seen once; the top ten hold around 15%. The entry originates in a study of siplizumab effects on memory and regulatory T cells. Regarding the study as a whole: Naive or memory phenotype assignment was not possible for roughly 80-97% of proliferating CD4+ or CD8+ clones. No functional test confirmed suppression by proliferating siplizumab-culture Tregs.

CDR3 size: 14 residues. The V and J ends lost 6 bases and 7 bases, in that order; junction bases with no gene match: 8. Germline values: CDR1 LNHDA, CDR2 SQIVND (reference sequence). This rearrangement joins TRBV19 to TRBJ1-5; 8 bases agree with TRBD1. Sample: CD4+ T cells sorted from blood. This TCR came from a human donor in good health. The CDR3 DNA reads TGTGCCAGTAGCAGGACAGGGTACGGACAGCCCCAGCATTTT. Residues: CASSRTGYGQPQHF. The entire variable domain, with the rest obtained from reference TRBV19 and TRBJ1-5, is as follows: DGGITQSPKYLFRKEGQNVTLSCEQNLNHDAMYWYRQDPGQGLRLIYYSQIVNDFQKGDIAEGYSVSREKKESFPLTVTSAQKNPTAFYLCASSRTGYGQPQHFGDGTRLSIL.